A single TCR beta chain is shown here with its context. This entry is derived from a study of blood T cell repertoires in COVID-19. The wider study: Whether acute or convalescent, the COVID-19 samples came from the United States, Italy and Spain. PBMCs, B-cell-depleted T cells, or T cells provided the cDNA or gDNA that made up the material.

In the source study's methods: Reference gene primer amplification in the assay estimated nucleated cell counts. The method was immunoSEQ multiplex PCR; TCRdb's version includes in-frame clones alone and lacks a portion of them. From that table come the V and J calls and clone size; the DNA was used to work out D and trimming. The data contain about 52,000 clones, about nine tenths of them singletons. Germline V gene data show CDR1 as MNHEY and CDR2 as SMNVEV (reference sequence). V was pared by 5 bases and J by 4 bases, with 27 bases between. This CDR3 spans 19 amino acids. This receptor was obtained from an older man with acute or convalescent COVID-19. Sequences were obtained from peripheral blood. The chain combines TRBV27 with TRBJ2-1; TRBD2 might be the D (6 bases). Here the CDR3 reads CASSVTPIAVSREYNEQFF. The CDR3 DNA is TGTGCCAGCAGTGTCACTCCAATCGCAGTTTCCCGGGAGTACAATGAGCAGTTCTTC.